This T cell receptor beta chain was sequenced for a study of blood T cells in healthy people across ages. Overall study findings and caveats: Higher diversity, along with more naive CD4+ cells, distinguished long-lived donors from aged donors.

Through a sample-barcoded 5' primer and a J-beta primer mix, a second PCR was run for roughly 6 to 12 cycles. Through a template-switch adaptor with 12 random nucleotides, each cDNA molecule received a tag. TCRdb ran MiXCR on the 5' RACE reads and lists one entry per CDR3 protein. This repertoire shows about 1.6 million distinct CDR3 sequences, around 35% found once; its top ten account for about 11%. This clonotype was recorded a few times. Its matching antigen is unknown. Sequenced material: blood. The clonotype comes from a woman in her twenties or thirties in good health.

The CDR3 protein is CASSLIPGGTGELFF. The CDR3 coding sequence is TGCGCCAGCAGCTTGATACCGGGAGGCACCGGGGAGCTGTTTTTT. The chain links TRBV5-1 to TRBJ2-2; the match to TRBD2 covers 7 bases. There are 15 residues in the CDR3. V was pared by 1 base and J by 4 bases, with 4 bases of the junction left unmatched. In germline, CDR1 is SGHRS, CDR2 YFSETQ. The full variable domain, completed using reference TRBV5-1 and TRBJ2-2, is KAGVTQTPRYLIKTRGQQVTLSCSPISGHRSVSWYQQTPGQGLQFLFEYFSETQRNKGNFPGRFSGRQFSNSRSEMNVSTLELGDSALYLCASSLIPGGTGELFFGEGSRLTVL.